The 25 T cell receptor beta chains below were found in one sample sequenced in a study of cytotoxic CD8 clonotypes in ibrutinib-treated CLL. Method: immunoSEQ multiplex PCR; TCRdb's copy keeps in-frame clones and lacks some. Among around 70,000 clones, around 84% were seen once, and the ten largest hold roughly 7.5%. The material sequenced was PBMCs, taken at disease progression, from a patient treated with ibrutinib. The receptors were sampled from a human donor with chronic lymphocytic leukemia.

V gene TRBV6-5 combines with J gene TRBJ1-2, with D unresolved. The germline V gene has CDR1 MNHEY and CDR2 SVGAGI. V was clipped by 2 bases and J by 4 bases, with 17 bases between them. The CDR3 consists of 16 residues. As DNA, the CDR3 is TGTGCCAGCAGTTACGGTGGAGGCAGAACCTTCTATGGCTACACCTTC. Its translation is CASSYGGGRTFYGYTF.

The chain joins TRBV4-1 to TRBJ2-7; 8 bases align to TRBD2. Looked up from germline, CDR1 is MGHRA and CDR2 is YSYEKL. CDR3 length equals 17 residues. J was trimmed by 9 bases and V by 4 bases; bases with no gene match: 20. CDR3 DNA sequence: TGCGCCAGCAGCCCGAGACCACCGGGACTAGGAGGGTTGTGGCAGTACTTC. It codes for CASSPRPPGLGGLWQYF.

The chain links TRBV5-1 to TRBJ2-5, with a weak D call TRBD1 (6 bases). Looked up from germline, CDR1 is SGHRS and CDR2 is YFSETQ. The CDR3 is 14 residues long. V was clipped by 2 bases and J by 2 bases, with 10 bases between them. CDR3 amino acids: CASSFTDRQETQYF. As DNA, the CDR3 is TGCGCCAGCAGCTTTACTGACAGGCAAGAGACCCAGTACTTC.

V usage is TRBV19 and J usage is TRBJ1-4; D not resolved. The germline V gene encodes CDR1 LNHDA and CDR2 SQIVND (reference sequence). V was shortened by 4 bases and J by 4 bases, with 7 bases between the two germline ends. The CDR3 extends over 13 amino acids. Here the CDR3 reads CASSTQSNEKLFF. DNA of the CDR3: TGTGCCAGTAGTACCCAGAGTAATGAAAAACTGTTTTTT.

The J gene is TRBJ2-1, the V gene TRBV7-9, with unresolved D. Germline loops: CDR1 SEHNR, CDR2 FQNEAQ (reference sequence). The ends were cut back, 4 bases at V and 10 bases at J, with 8 bases in the middle. The CDR3 is 11 residues long. CDR3 sequence: CASSSKREQFF. In DNA form, the CDR3 reads TGTGCCAGCAGCTCAAAAAGGGAGCAGTTCTTC. Using reference TRBV7-9 and TRBJ2-1 for the parts outside the CDR3, the full variable domain is DTGVSQNPRHKITKRGQNVTFRCDPISEHNRLYWYRQTLGQGPEFLTYFQNEAQLEKSRLLSDRFSAERPKGSFSTLEIQRTEQGDSAMYLCASSSKREQFFGPGTRLTVL.

The chain uses TRBV5-1 and TRBJ2-5, with 10 bases matching TRBD2. V was pared by 0 bases and J by 5 bases, with 10 bases of the junction left unmatched. There are 17 residues in the CDR3. The V gene's germline CDR1 is SGHRS and CDR2 YFSETQ. CDR3: CASSLESGRVRAETQYF. CDR3 nucleotide sequence: TGCGCCAGCAGCTTGGAGAGCGGGAGGGTGCGAGCGGAGACCCAGTACTTC.

This clone was detected once. CDR3 DNA sequence: TGTGCCAGCAGCTTCCCTGCCCTCTCCTACGAGCAGTACTTC. Translating it yields CASSFPALSYEQYF. The chain couples TRBV5-8 to TRBJ2-7; no clear D gene. The CDR3 spans 14 residues. Trimming pared 2 bases from V and 0 bases from J, leaving 9 bases between. The germline CDR1 and CDR2 sequences are SGHTS and YDEGEE.

The V and J genes are TRBV6-1 and TRBJ2-1; D tentatively fits TRBD1 or TRBD2 (5 bases each). Germline values: CDR1 MNHNS, CDR2 SASEGT. Trimming stripped 6 bases from V and 8 bases from J, with 8 bases between. CDR3 length equals 11 residues. The CDR3 spells CASRRGHEQFF. The CDR3 region has the DNA TGTGCCAGCAGGAGGGGCCATGAGCAGTTCTTC.

The chain links TRBV30 to TRBJ2-5; tentatively, D is TRBD2 (5 bases). Trimming took 2 bases from V and 4 from J, leaving 8 bases between them. The CDR3 loop spans 12 amino acids. From germline, CDR1 is GTSNPN and CDR2 SVGIG (reference sequence). CDR3 sequence: CAWSPEGETQYF. In DNA, the CDR3 is TGTGCCTGGAGTCCCGAGGGAGAGACCCAGTACTTC.

The chain links TRBV9 to TRBJ1-2, with a possible D match to TRBD1 (5 bases). CDR1 and CDR2 (germline): SGDLS, YYNGEE. This CDR3 spans 14 amino acids. Trimming pared 0 bases from V and 0 bases from J, leaving 6 bases between. Here the CDR3 DNA reads TGTGCCAGCAGCGTAGTCAGGGCTAACTATGGCTACACCTTC. This gives the protein CASSVVRANYGYTF.

The chain links TRBV7-8 to TRBJ1-4, with 7 bases that match TRBD1. The V and J ends lost 7 bases and 0 bases, in that order; junction bases with no gene match: 8. CDR1 and CDR2 (germline): SGHVS, FQNEAQ. The CDR3 has 16 residues. In DNA form, the CDR3 reads TGTGCCAGCACCCTTTCAGGGGGTACAACTAATGAAAAACTGTTTTTT. It translates to CASTLSGGTTNEKLFF.

This rearrangement joins TRBV11-2 to TRBJ2-3; TRBD2 matches 8 bases. The trim removed 2 bases at V and 2 bases at J, leaving 9 bases unmatched. The CDR3 is 17 residues long. Germline V gives CDR1 SGHAT, CDR2 FQNNGV. CDR3 loop: CASSLLLKRGSTDTQYF. CDR3 nucleotides: TGTGCCAGCAGCTTACTCCTCAAGCGGGGGTCCACAGATACGCAGTATTTT. The full variable domain, completed using reference TRBV11-2 and TRBJ2-3, is EAGVAQSPRYKIIEKRQSVAFWCNPISGHATLYWYQQILGQGPKLLIQFQNNGVVDDSQLPKDRFSAERLKGVDSTLKIQPAKLEDSAVYLCASSLLLKRGSTDTQYFGPGTRLTVL.

The J gene is TRBJ2-5, the V gene TRBV2; the D is unclear. The germline V and J ends were trimmed by 1 base and 6 bases, with 0 bases remaining between them. This CDR3 comprises 10 residues. Germline CDR1 SNHLY, CDR2 FYNNEI. CDR3 sequence (DNA): TGTGCCAGCAGTGAAGAGACCCAGTACTTC. Amino acids: CASSEETQYF.

CDR3 sequence: CAIKGVSQVPMNTEAFF. The DNA for the CDR3 is TGTGCCATCAAAGGGGTGTCACAGGTACCCATGAACACTGAAGCTTTCTTT. The V gene is TRBV10-3, the J gene TRBJ1-1; a possible D gene is TRBD1 (5 bases). CDR3 size: 17 residues. Germline values: CDR1 ENHRY, CDR2 SYGVKD. Trimming pared 7 bases from V and 0 bases from J, leaving 21 bases between.

The genes are TRBV27 and TRBJ1-1, with a possible D match to TRBD1 (5 bases). Looked up from germline, CDR1 is MNHEY and CDR2 is SMNVEV (reference sequence). V lost 3 bases, J lost 4 bases, and 9 bases lay in between. This CDR3 has 13 residues. The CDR3, as DNA: TGTGCCAGCAGTTTTGGGGGGACCACTGAAGCTTTCTTT. This codes for CASSFGGTTEAFF.

The chain couples TRBV6-5 to TRBJ2-3; no firm D call. V was trimmed by 0 bases and J by 3 bases, leaving 10 bases between them. Germline values: CDR1 MNHEY, CDR2 SVGAGI. This CDR3 spans 15 amino acids. DNA for the CDR3: TGTGCCAGCAGTTACTCAGGCTCGGAGACAGATACGCAGTATTTT. Protein product: CASSYSGSETDTQYF.

The chain links TRBV6-5 to TRBJ2-5; D might be TRBD1 (6 bases). The CDR3 sequence is 13 residues long. Trimming pared 5 bases from V and 5 bases from J, leaving 12 bases between. The V gene's germline CDR1 is MNHEY and CDR2 SVGAGI. The CDR3, as DNA: TGTGCCAGCAGTCTTGGACAGAGGGAGACCCAGTACTTC. This translates into CASSLGQRETQYF.

The V and J genes are TRBV5-1 and TRBJ1-1; D not certain. Germline CDR1 SGHRS, CDR2 YFSETQ. Trimming removed 0 bases at V and 0 bases at J, with 9 bases between. This CDR3 contains 15 residues. The CDR3 sequence: CASSLALGMNTEAFF. As DNA, the CDR3 is TGCGCCAGCAGCTTGGCCCTGGGGATGAACACTGAAGCTTTCTTT.

The chain links TRBV9 to TRBJ2-2, with a weak D call TRBD1 (6 bases). CDR1 and CDR2 (germline): SGDLS, YYNGEE. Deletions cut 0 bases from V and 2 bases from J, with 14 bases between. CDR3 length: 17 amino acids. CDR3: CASSVGVGGENTGELFF. DNA of the CDR3: TGTGCCAGCAGCGTAGGGGTAGGGGGTGAAAACACCGGGGAGCTGTTTTTT.

The genes are TRBV10-2 and TRBJ2-7, with TRBD1 matching 11 bases. The germline CDR1 and CDR2 sequences are WSHSY and SAAADI. CDR3 length equals 18 residues. V shed 2 bases and J 0 bases; nucleotides not matched to a gene: 9. In nucleotides, the CDR3 is TGCGCCAGCAGTGAGACCCGGGACAGGGGGTCCCTCTCCTACGAGCAGTACTTC. Its protein is CASSETRDRGSLSYEQYF.

J is TRBJ2-5 and V is TRBV6-6; unclear D gene. Germline-derived CDR1 and CDR2 are MNHNY and SVGAGI (reference sequence). This CDR3 contains 12 residues. Trimming pared 6 bases from V and 5 bases from J, leaving 10 bases between. The DNA of the CDR3 is TGTGCCAGCAGCTGGGTATCGGAGACCCAGTACTTC. This codes for CASSWVSETQYF.

This sequence joins TRBV30 and TRBJ1-5; unclear D gene. V lost 2 bases and J 3 bases, leaving 8 bases between the germline ends. The CDR3 has 13 residues. Germline CDR1 and CDR2: GTSNPN and SVGIG (reference sequence). As DNA, the CDR3 is TGTGCCTGGAGTCAAAGAAACAATCAGCCCCAGCATTTT. It specifies CAWSQRNNQPQHF.

The rearrangement joins TRBV5-1 to TRBJ1-3; 9 positions agree with TRBD1. J lost 7 bases, V lost 1 base, and 6 bases had no gene match. The V gene's germline CDR1 is SGHRS and CDR2 YFSETQ. The CDR3 loop spans 15 amino acids. CDR3 sequence reads: CASSLSAGTGNTIYF. DNA of the CDR3: TGCGCCAGCAGCTTGTCCGCCGGGACAGGGAACACCATATATTTT.

The chain has TRBV5-1 and TRBJ1-2, with D perhaps TRBD1 (5 bases). The germline V gene has CDR1 SGHRS and CDR2 YFSETQ. The CDR3 is 13 residues long. V was clipped by 4 bases and J by 4 bases, with 11 bases between them. The CDR3 DNA reads TGCGCCAGCAGCGCCGACAGACCCTATGGCTACACCTTC. Amino acid sequence: CASSADRPYGYTF. Full variable domain (rest looked up from reference TRBV5-1 and TRBJ1-2): KAGVTQTPRYLIKTRGQQVTLSCSPISGHRSVSWYQQTPGQGLQFLFEYFSETQRNKGNFPGRFSGRQFSNSRSEMNVSTLELGDSALYLCASSADRPYGYTFGSGTRLTVV.

CDR3 region: CASSQGAIGYTF. In DNA form, the CDR3 reads TGCGCCAGCAGCCAGGGGGCGATTGGCTACACCTTC. V usage is TRBV4-1 and J usage is TRBJ1-2; maybe TRBD1 (6 bases). V gave up 3 bases and J gave up 7 bases, with 9 bases separating them. This CDR3 spans 12 amino acids. The germline V gene encodes CDR1 MGHRA and CDR2 YSYEKL.